This passage covers 8 T cell receptor beta chains from one sample sequenced in a study of control samples from healthy donors and cancer patients. This table comes from immunoSEQ multiplex PCR, and its TCRdb copy is limited to in-frame clones, with some not included. The sample contains around 80,000 clones, about 88% of which appear only once. The sequenced sample was blood. The receptors originated from a woman aged 45-65 years in good health.

The chain couples TRBV7-9 to TRBJ2-3; D possibly corresponds to TRBD2 (6 bases). The CDR3 runs 13 residues. Trimming removed 6 bases at V and 5 bases at J, with 12 bases between. CDR1 and CDR2 from the germline V gene are SEHNR and FQNEAQ (reference sequence). The CDR3 nucleotides read TGTGCCAGCAGAAAAGGTAGCGGAGATACGCAGTATTTT. This gives the protein CASRKGSGDTQYF.

The V and J genes are TRBV7-9 and TRBJ2-3; the D is unclear. The CDR3 loop spans 12 amino acids. V was shortened by 3 bases and J by 4 bases, with 5 bases between the two germline ends. From germline, CDR1 is SEHNR and CDR2 FQNEAQ (reference sequence). The CDR3 loop reads CASSFRADTQYF. Here the CDR3 DNA reads TGTGCCAGCAGCTTCCGAGCAGATACGCAGTATTTT. Using reference TRBV7-9 and TRBJ2-3 for the parts outside the CDR3, the full variable domain is DTGVSQNPRHKITKRGQNVTFRCDPISEHNRLYWYRQTLGQGPEFLTYFQNEAQLEKSRLLSDRFSAERPKGSFSTLEIQRTEQGDSAMYLCASSFRADTQYFGPGTRLTVL.

The genes are TRBV30 and TRBJ1-5, with 7 bases identical to TRBD1. The V segment lost 7 bases and the J segment 6 bases; nucleotides outside the gene matches: 15. There are 15 residues in the CDR3. Germline CDR1 is GTSNPN and CDR2 is SVGIG (reference sequence). This CDR3 is CAFRPRQGTSQPQHF. CDR3 nucleotide sequence: TGTGCCTTTCGCCCGAGACAGGGTACTAGTCAGCCCCAGCATTTT.

The chain uses TRBV20-1 and TRBJ2-3; D uncertain. V lost 3 bases and J lost 6, with 7 bases in between. Germline CDR1 DFQATT, CDR2 SNEGSKA (reference sequence). This CDR3 is 11 amino acids long. The CDR3 region is CSASLGDTQYF. The CDR3 DNA reads as TGCAGTGCTAGCCTCGGGGATACGCAGTATTTT.

The V gene is TRBV15, the J gene TRBJ1-5; 7 bases fit TRBD1. V shed 2 bases and J 6 bases; nucleotides not matched to a gene: 1. Germline values: CDR1 LNHNV, CDR2 YYDKDF (reference sequence). CDR3 length equals 13 residues. The CDR3 bases are TGTGCCACCAGCAGACAGGGGGGTCAGCCCCAGCATTTT. It yields the protein CATSRQGGQPQHF.

The J gene is TRBJ1-1, the V gene TRBV6-5; D uncertain. Germline values: CDR1 MNHEY, CDR2 SVGAGI. The V end was cut by 5 bases, the J end by 1 base, with 5 bases between. The CDR3 is 12 amino acids. CDR3 residues: CASSPSNTEAFF. The CDR3 DNA sequence: TGTGCCAGCAGTCCATCGAACACTGAAGCTTTCTTT.

The chain recombines TRBV19 with TRBJ1-5, with D tentatively TRBD1 (5 bases). CDR1 and CDR2 (germline): LNHDA, SQIVND (reference sequence). Trimming shortened V by 3 bases and J by 4 bases, and 13 bases separated the two germline ends. This CDR3 contains 15 residues. CDR3 nucleotides: TGTGCCAGTAGTATGGGGGATTCGGGAAATCAGCCCCAGCATTTT. Protein: CASSMGDSGNQPQHF.

This sequence joins TRBV2 and TRBJ2-5, with no clear D. This CDR3 comprises 13 residues. Germline CDR1 reads SNHLY; CDR2 reads FYNNEI. V was trimmed by 4 bases and J by 2 bases, leaving 8 bases between them. The CDR3 DNA is TGTGCCAGCAGTGGGGCCATGCAAGAGACCCAGTACTTC. It yields the protein CASSGAMQETQYF.